The 29 T cell receptor beta chains below come from one sample, sequenced in a study of blood T cell repertoires in COVID-19 (TCRdb year 2020). Library generation was performed with the immunoSEQ multiplex PCR assay. TCRdb's version of the immuneACCESS table is confined to in-frame rearrangements and falls short of the full clone set. An unresolved V gene accounts for under half of the shortfall where checked; the remainder is of unknown origin. Here the sample has some 210,000 clones; about 83% occur a single time. The ten most abundant clones make up approximately 5% of the sample. The sample taken for sequencing was peripheral blood. All receptors come from a woman aged 70-85 years with active or convalescent COVID-19.

The chain is built from TRBV11-3 and TRBJ2-3, with 7 bases lining up with TRBD1. The germline gives CDR1 SGHNT, CDR2 YENEEA. After removal of 5 bases from V and 5 bases from J, the junction contained 10 bases not matched to a gene. The CDR3 loop spans 15 amino acids. CDR3 DNA sequence: TGTGCCAGCAGCCTCGGAAGGGGGCGGTTAGATACGCAGTATTTT. It translates to CASSLGRGRLDTQYF.

The chain combines TRBV28 with TRBJ2-7; 10 bases line up with TRBD2. CDR1 is MDHEN and CDR2 is SYDVKM in the germline V gene. CDR3 length: 15 amino acids. Unmatched junction bases numbered 4, after V lost 5 bases and J lost 0 bases. This CDR3 reads CASSQASGGSYEQYF. The DNA of the CDR3 is TGTGCCAGCAGTCAGGCTAGCGGGGGCTCCTACGAGCAGTACTTC.

The J gene is TRBJ2-1, the V gene TRBV30; D possibly corresponds to TRBD2 (6 bases). The CDR3 totals 13 residues. V lost 0 bases and J 7 bases, leaving 10 bases between the germline ends. Looked up from germline, CDR1 is GTSNPN and CDR2 is SVGIG (reference sequence). CDR3 residues: CAWSVFGRNEQFF. CDR3 DNA sequence: TGTGCCTGGAGTGTGTTTGGGAGGAATGAGCAGTTCTTC.

DNA for the CDR3: TGTGCCAGCAGCTTAAACCCCGGGACTAGCGGGAGGATTGGCAGCACAGATACGCAGTATTTT. It encodes CASSLNPGTSGRIGSTDTQYF. The chain joins TRBV7-3 to TRBJ2-3, with TRBD2 matching 15 bases. The CDR3 is 21 residues long. Germline trimming cut 1 base from V and 0 bases from J; bases unmatched to any gene: 11. Germline V gene lookup returns CDR1 SGHTA and CDR2 FQGTGA.

The V and J genes are TRBV23-1 and TRBJ2-2, with 7 nucleotides matching TRBD1. TRBV23-1 is annotated as an ORF whose role is uncertain. The ends lost 6 bases at V and 2 bases at J; junction bases unmatched: 9. This CDR3 is built from 16 residues. Written as DNA, the CDR3 is TGCGCCAGCAGCCTCCGACAGGGAGAAAACACCGGGGAGCTGTTTTTT. This gives the protein CASSLRQGENTGELFF.

The genes are TRBV10-3 and TRBJ2-1; TRBD2 agrees at 8 bases. This CDR3 has 14 amino acids. From germline, CDR1 is ENHRY and CDR2 SYGVKD. V dropped 10 bases and J dropped 8; count of bases not matched to a gene: 13. The CDR3 nucleotides read TGTGCCACCCACTTTAGCGGGATGGGGGATGAGCAGTTCTTC. Protein product: CATHFSGMGDEQFF.

The chain is built from TRBV12-3 or TRBV12-4 and TRBJ2-1; maybe TRBD2 (5 bases). The germline V and J ends were trimmed by 9 bases and 4 bases, with 13 bases remaining between them. CDR3 size: 13 residues. CDR3 DNA sequence: TGTGCCAGTACAGAGGAGGCTTACAATGAGCAGTTCTTC. This encodes CASTEEAYNEQFF.

The rearrangement joins TRBV5-1 to TRBJ2-1; the match to TRBD2 covers 12 bases. V gave up 4 bases and J gave up 3 bases; unmatched junction bases: 5. Germline CDR1 and CDR2: SGHRS and YFSETQ. The CDR3 consists of 16 residues. Here the CDR3 reads CASSNGLAGFYNEQFF. The CDR3 DNA reads as TGCGCCAGCAGCAACGGACTAGCGGGGTTCTACAATGAGCAGTTCTTC. The variable domain in full, with the rest retrieved from reference TRBV5-1 and TRBJ2-1, is KAGVTQTPRYLIKTRGQQVTLSCSPISGHRSVSWYQQTPGQGLQFLFEYFSETQRNKGNFPGRFSGRQFSNSRSEMNVSTLELGDSALYLCASSNGLAGFYNEQFFGPGTRLTVL.

V gene TRBV4-1 combines with J gene TRBJ1-2; tentative D call: TRBD1 (5 bases). Trimming stripped 4 bases from V and 5 bases from J, with 23 bases between. Germline V CDR1 and CDR2: MGHRA, YSYEKL. The CDR3 length is 17 residues. The CDR3 loop is CASSPLPGTTSGYGYTF. CDR3 DNA sequence: TGCGCCAGCAGCCCCCTCCCCGGGACTACGAGCGGGTATGGCTACACCTTC.

The chain is built from TRBV6-6 and TRBJ1-5; 10 bases agree with TRBD1. J lost 4 bases, V lost 5 bases, and 11 bases had no gene match. In germline, CDR1 is MNHNY, CDR2 SVGAGI (reference sequence). The CDR3 runs to 17 residues. The CDR3 DNA reads as TGTGCCAGCAGTCCCAGAAGGGGGACAGGGGAGAATCAGCCCCAGCATTTT. It encodes CASSPRRGTGENQPQHF.

This clone has just one count. The chain has TRBV19 and TRBJ2-4; possibly TRBD1 for D (6 bases). From germline, CDR1 is LNHDA and CDR2 SQIVND (reference sequence). The V end was cut by 5 bases, the J end by 5 bases, with 13 bases between. This CDR3 is built from 14 residues. CDR3 amino acids: CASSSPDRENIQYF. CDR3 DNA sequence: TGTGCCAGTAGTTCTCCGGACAGAGAAAACATTCAGTACTTC.

The rearrangement joins TRBV28 to TRBJ1-5; weak D call: TRBD1 (6 bases). The germline V gene encodes CDR1 MDHEN and CDR2 SYDVKM. V dropped 8 bases and J dropped 2 bases, with 16 bases sitting between them. CDR3 size: 15 residues. The chain's CDR3 is CASRAGGQGNQPQHF. As DNA, the CDR3 is TGTGCCAGCCGCGCCGGGGGGCAGGGCAATCAGCCCCAGCATTTT.

This clone was counted between two and nine times. The chain couples TRBV28 to TRBJ2-7; D call uncertain. Germline CDR1 is MDHEN and CDR2 is SYDVKM. The CDR3 has 12 residues. Trimming stripped 4 bases from V and 0 bases from J, with 4 bases between. In DNA form, the CDR3 reads TGTGCCAGCAGTTCAAACTCCTACGAGCAGTACTTC. This codes for CASSSNSYEQYF.

This chain links TRBV5-1 with TRBJ2-5; 14 bases are shared with TRBD2. This CDR3 region has 15 residues. V was clipped by 4 bases and J by 6 bases; unmatched bases: 5. Looked up from germline, CDR1 is SGHRS and CDR2 is YFSETQ. Here the CDR3 DNA reads TGCGCCAGCAGCCCGGGGACTAGCGGGAGAAAGACCCAGTACTTC. Amino acid sequence: CASSPGTSGRKTQYF.

The rearrangement links TRBV18 to TRBJ1-6; the D is unclear. The CDR3 has 17 residues. The V end lost 3 bases, the J end lost 6 bases, and 18 bases lay between the germline ends. Germline-derived CDR1 and CDR2 are KGHSH and LQKENI. DNA for the CDR3: TGTGCCAGCTCACCGACGCCGGGCCAGGAGGGTAATTCACCCCTCCACTTT. Its protein product is CASSPTPGQEGNSPLHF.

The chain recombines TRBV3-1 (or the pseudogene TRBV3-2) with TRBJ1-1; no firm D call. The CDR3 covers 15 residues. Germline V gene sequence: CDR1 LGHDT, CDR2 YNNKEL (reference sequence). Trimming took off 2 bases at V and 5 bases at J, with 15 bases between the two ends. The CDR3 protein is CASSQRIRTGTEAFF. In nucleotides, the CDR3 is TGTGCCAGCAGCCAAAGGATTCGGACGGGGACTGAAGCTTTCTTT.

This chain links TRBV2 with TRBJ2-7; D gene uncertain. CDR1 is SNHLY and CDR2 is FYNNEI in the germline V gene. There are 15 residues in the CDR3. V was clipped by 1 base and J by 2 bases, with 12 bases between them. As DNA, the CDR3 is TGTGCCAGCAGTGAAGGTACAGAGAATACCTACGAGCAGTACTTC. This gives the protein CASSEGTENTYEQYF.

This rearrangement joins TRBV5-1 to TRBJ1-1; 7 bases are shared with TRBD1. J lost 5 bases, V lost 3 bases, and 10 bases had no gene match. Germline-derived CDR1 and CDR2 are SGHRS and YFSETQ. The CDR3 covers 15 residues. The CDR3, as DNA: TGCGCCAGCAGCTGGGGACTAGGGGGCGGGACTGAAGCTTTCTTT. Residues: CASSWGLGGGTEAFF. Combining the CDR3 with reference TRBV5-1 and TRBJ1-1 gives the whole variable domain KAGVTQTPRYLIKTRGQQVTLSCSPISGHRSVSWYQQTPGQGLQFLFEYFSETQRNKGNFPGRFSGRQFSNSRSEMNVSTLELGDSALYLCASSWGLGGGTEAFFGQGTRLTVV.

The chain combines TRBV10-3 with TRBJ2-1; 8 bases are shared with TRBD1. CDR3 length equals 14 residues. The germline V gene has CDR1 ENHRY and CDR2 SYGVKD. J gave up 3 bases and V 6 bases, and 4 bases lay outside the gene matches. The CDR3 loop reads CAISGQGSYNEQFF. Written as DNA, the CDR3 is TGTGCCATCAGCGGACAGGGAAGCTACAATGAGCAGTTCTTC.

This chain connects TRBV6-1 to TRBJ1-2; D is ambiguous. Deletions cut 2 bases from V and 3 bases from J, with 10 bases between. Germline CDR1 is MNHNS and CDR2 is SASEGT. The CDR3 is 14 residues long. CDR3 DNA sequence: TGTGCCAGCAGTGAATTGGCAGAATACTATGGCTACACCTTC. Translation: CASSELAEYYGYTF.

The rearrangement links TRBV28 to TRBJ2-7, with 7 bases lining up with TRBD2. The CDR3 runs 15 residues. V shed 4 bases and J 4 bases; nucleotides not matched to a gene: 10. CDR1 and CDR2 from the germline V gene are MDHEN and SYDVKM. CDR3 region: CASSSPQRGGYEQYF. The DNA of the CDR3 is TGTGCCAGCAGTTCCCCGCAGCGGGGCGGTTACGAGCAGTACTTC. Supplemented by reference TRBV28 and TRBJ2-7, the full variable domain reads DVKVTQSSRYLVKRTGEKVFLECVQDMDHENMFWYRQDPGLGLRLIYFSYDVKMKEKGDIPEGYSVSREKKERFSLILESASTNQTSMYLCASSSPQRGGYEQYFGPGTRLTVT.

The chain has TRBV11-2 and TRBJ1-1; 7 positions match TRBD1. Losses at the gene ends were 4 bases for V and 3 bases for J; bases not matched to a gene: 14. The CDR3 is made up of 17 amino acids. CDR1 and CDR2 from the germline V gene are SGHAT and FQNNGV. For the CDR3, the DNA is TGTGCCAGCAGCTCCGGTCAGGGGTCCACAGGGGACACTGAAGCTTTCTTT. It specifies CASSSGQGSTGDTEAFF.

In DNA, the CDR3 is TGTGCCAGCACCAGACGGGCAGACTACGAAGAGCAGTACTTC. Translation: CASTRRADYEEQYF. The gene calls are TRBV7-8 and TRBJ2-7; TRBD2 is a possible D gene (5 bases). CDR3 size: 14 residues. Trimming took 7 bases from V and 7 from J, leaving 20 bases between them. CDR1 is SGHVS, CDR2 FQNEAQ, per germline.

The chain recombines TRBV3-1 (or the pseudogene TRBV3-2) with TRBJ2-7, with a weak D call TRBD2 (6 bases). CDR1 is LGHDT and CDR2 is YNNKEL in the germline V gene (reference sequence). V was shortened by 4 bases and J by 4 bases, with 14 bases between the two germline ends. The length of the CDR3 is 14 residues. The CDR3, as DNA: TGTGCCAGCAGCCTCAGCGGGCCAGCGTACGAGCAGTACTTC. Its protein product is CASSLSGPAYEQYF.

V usage is TRBV28 and J usage is TRBJ1-1; TRBD1 agrees at 7 bases. The CDR3 contains 17 residues. Germline V lookup: CDR1 MDHEN, CDR2 SYDVKM. The V gene end was trimmed by 5 bases and the J gene end by 1 base; junction bases not matched to a gene: 13. CDR3 nucleotides: TGTGCCAGCAGTCAAGGGCGGGACAGAAGGCGGAACACTGAAGCTTTCTTT. Amino acid sequence: CASSQGRDRRRNTEAFF.

The chain uses TRBV9 and TRBJ2-1; 9 nucleotides agree with TRBD2. Per the germline V gene, CDR1 is SGDLS and CDR2 is YYNGEE. The CDR3 consists of 15 residues. After removal of 1 base from V and 4 bases from J, the junction contained 3 bases not matched to a gene. This CDR3 is CASSVRTSAYNEQFF. For the CDR3, the DNA is TGTGCCAGCAGCGTACGGACTAGCGCGTACAATGAGCAGTTCTTC.

In the case of this clone: Other DNA sequences from this sample encode an identical CDR3 as well. The V gene is TRBV6-5, the J gene TRBJ2-7, with D uncertain. V lost 0 bases and J lost 0, with 6 bases in between. In germline, CDR1 is MNHEY, CDR2 SVGAGI. This CDR3 has 14 residues. CDR3 DNA sequence: TGTGCCAGCAGTTACTCGAGGAGCTCCTACGAGCAGTACTTC. Its protein is CASSYSRSSYEQYF.

The chain combines TRBV5-1 with TRBJ2-3; 7 bases are a match to TRBD2. Looked up from germline, CDR1 is SGHRS and CDR2 is YFSETQ. The CDR3 consists of 15 residues. Losses at the gene ends were 2 bases for V and 2 bases for J; bases not matched to a gene: 5. The CDR3 reads CASSFGGSLTDTQYF. CDR3 DNA: TGCGCCAGCAGCTTTGGCGGGAGCCTCACAGATACGCAGTATTTT.

The J gene is TRBJ2-3, the V gene TRBV6-1; possibly TRBD1 for D (5 bases). From germline, CDR1 is MNHNS and CDR2 SASEGT. V was clipped by 1 base and J by 3 bases, with 14 bases between them. This CDR3 region has 16 residues. The CDR3 here is CASSEDPPRATDTQYF. The CDR3 coding sequence is TGTGCCAGCAGTGAAGACCCCCCCAGGGCTACAGATACGCAGTATTTT.